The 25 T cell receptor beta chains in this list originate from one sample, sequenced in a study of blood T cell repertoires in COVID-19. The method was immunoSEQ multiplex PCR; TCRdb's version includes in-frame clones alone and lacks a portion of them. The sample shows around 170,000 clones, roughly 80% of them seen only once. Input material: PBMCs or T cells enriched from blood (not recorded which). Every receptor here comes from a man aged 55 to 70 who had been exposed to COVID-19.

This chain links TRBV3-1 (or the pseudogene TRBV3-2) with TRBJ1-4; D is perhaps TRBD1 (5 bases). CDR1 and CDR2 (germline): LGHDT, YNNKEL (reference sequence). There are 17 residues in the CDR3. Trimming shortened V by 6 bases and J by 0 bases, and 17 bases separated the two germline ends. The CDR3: CASRGGVRPSTNEKLFF. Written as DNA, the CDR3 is TGTGCCAGCAGGGGAGGGGTCAGGCCTTCAACTAATGAAAAACTGTTTTTT.

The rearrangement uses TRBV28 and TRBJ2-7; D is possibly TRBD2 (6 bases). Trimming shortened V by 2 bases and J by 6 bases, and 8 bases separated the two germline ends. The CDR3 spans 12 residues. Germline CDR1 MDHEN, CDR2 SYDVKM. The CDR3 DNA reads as TGTGCCAGCAGTTTACGGGGGTTCGAGCAGTACTTC. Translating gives CASSLRGFEQYF.

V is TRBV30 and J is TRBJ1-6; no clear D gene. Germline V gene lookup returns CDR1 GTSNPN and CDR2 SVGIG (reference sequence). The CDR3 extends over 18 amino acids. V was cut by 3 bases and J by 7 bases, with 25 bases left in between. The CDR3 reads CAWRYKGALYTRNSPLHF. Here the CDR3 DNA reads TGTGCCTGGAGGTACAAGGGTGCACTCTACACTAGAAATTCACCCCTCCACTTT.

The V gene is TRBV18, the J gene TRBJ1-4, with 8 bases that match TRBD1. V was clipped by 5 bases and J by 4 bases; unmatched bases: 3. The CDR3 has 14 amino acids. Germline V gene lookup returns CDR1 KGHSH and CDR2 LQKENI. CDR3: CASSSGQGNEKLFF. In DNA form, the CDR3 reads TGTGCCAGCTCATCCGGACAGGGTAATGAAAAACTGTTTTTT.

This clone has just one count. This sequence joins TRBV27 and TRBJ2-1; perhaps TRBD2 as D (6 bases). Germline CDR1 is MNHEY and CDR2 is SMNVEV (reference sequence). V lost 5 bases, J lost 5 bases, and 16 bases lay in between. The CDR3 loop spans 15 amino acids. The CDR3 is CASSPLGGIDNEQFF. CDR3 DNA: TGTGCCAGCAGTCCTCTCGGGGGTATCGACAATGAGCAGTTCTTC.

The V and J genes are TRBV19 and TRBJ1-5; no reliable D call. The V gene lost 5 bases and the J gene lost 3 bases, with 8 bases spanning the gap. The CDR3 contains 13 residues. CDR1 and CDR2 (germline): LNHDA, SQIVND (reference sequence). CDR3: CASSLGPNQPQHF. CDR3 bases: TGTGCCAGTAGTTTGGGCCCCAATCAGCCCCAGCATTTT.

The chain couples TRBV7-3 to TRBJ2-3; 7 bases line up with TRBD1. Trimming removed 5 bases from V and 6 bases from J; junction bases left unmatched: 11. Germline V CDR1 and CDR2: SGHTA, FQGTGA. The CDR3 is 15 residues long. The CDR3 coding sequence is TGTGCCAGCAGCCCCCAGACAGGGCCACTCGATACGCAGTATTTT. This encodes CASSPQTGPLDTQYF.

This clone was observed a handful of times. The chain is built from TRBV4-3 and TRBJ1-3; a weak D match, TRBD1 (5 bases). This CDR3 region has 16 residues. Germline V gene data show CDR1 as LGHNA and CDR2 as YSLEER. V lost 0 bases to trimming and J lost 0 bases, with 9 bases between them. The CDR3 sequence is CASSQDWDSSGNTIYF. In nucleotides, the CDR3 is TGCGCCAGCAGCCAAGATTGGGACTCCTCTGGAAACACCATATATTTT.

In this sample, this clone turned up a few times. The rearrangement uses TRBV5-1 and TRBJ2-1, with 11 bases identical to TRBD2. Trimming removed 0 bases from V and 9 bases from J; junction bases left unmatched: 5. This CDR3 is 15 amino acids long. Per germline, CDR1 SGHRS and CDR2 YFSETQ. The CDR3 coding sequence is TGCGCCAGCAGCTTGGCGTGGCTAGCGGGAGGTGAGCAGTTCTTC. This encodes CASSLAWLAGGEQFF.

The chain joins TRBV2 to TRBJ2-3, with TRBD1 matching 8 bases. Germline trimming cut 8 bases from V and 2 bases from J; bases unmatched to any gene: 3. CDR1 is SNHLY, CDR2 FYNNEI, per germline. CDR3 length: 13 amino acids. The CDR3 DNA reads TGTGCCAGCGACAGGGGTACCACAGATACGCAGTATTTT. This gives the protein CASDRGTTDTQYF. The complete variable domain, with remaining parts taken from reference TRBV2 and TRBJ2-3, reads EPEVTQTPSHQVTQMGQEVILRCVPISNHLYFYWYRQILGQKVEFLVSFYNNEISEKSEIFDDQFSVERPDGSNFTLKIRSTKLEDSAMYFCASDRGTTDTQYFGPGTRLTVL.

The CDR3 loop is CASRGVYNYGYTF. In DNA, the CDR3 is TGTGCCAGCCGAGGAGTGTATAACTATGGCTACACCTTC. This chain links TRBV19 with TRBJ1-2; D call uncertain. Trimming pared 9 bases from V and 1 base from J, leaving 12 bases between. CDR3 size: 13 residues. Germline loops: CDR1 LNHDA, CDR2 SQIVND (reference sequence). The entire variable domain, with the rest obtained from reference TRBV19 and TRBJ1-2, is as follows: DGGITQSPKYLFRKEGQNVTLSCEQNLNHDAMYWYRQDPGQGLRLIYYSQIVNDFQKGDIAEGYSVSREKKESFPLTVTSAQKNPTAFYLCASRGVYNYGYTFGSGTRLTVV.

CDR3 in DNA: TGTGCCAGCAGCTGGGGACTAGCGGGAGGACTCGGGGATACGCAGTATTTT. Translating gives CASSWGLAGGLGDTQYF. The chain has TRBV11-2 and TRBJ2-3, with 15 positions matching TRBD2. V was clipped by 4 bases and J by 6 bases; unmatched bases: 8. CDR1 and CDR2 (germline): SGHAT, FQNNGV. The CDR3 runs to 17 residues.

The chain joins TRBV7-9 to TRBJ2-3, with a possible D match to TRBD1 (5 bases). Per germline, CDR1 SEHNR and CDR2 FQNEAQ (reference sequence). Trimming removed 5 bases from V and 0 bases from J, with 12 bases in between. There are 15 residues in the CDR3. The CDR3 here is CASSQTDPSTDTQYF. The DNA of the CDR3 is TGTGCCAGCAGCCAGACAGATCCTAGCACAGATACGCAGTATTTT.

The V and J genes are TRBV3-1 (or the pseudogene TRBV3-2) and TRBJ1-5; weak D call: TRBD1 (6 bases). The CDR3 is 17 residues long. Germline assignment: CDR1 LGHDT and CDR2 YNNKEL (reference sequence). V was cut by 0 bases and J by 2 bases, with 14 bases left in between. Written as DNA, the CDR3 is TGTGCCAGCAGCCAAGATATGGTCAGGGGAGGCAATCAGCCCCAGCATTTT. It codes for CASSQDMVRGGNQPQHF.

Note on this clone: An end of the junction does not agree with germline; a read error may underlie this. DNA of the CDR3: TGTGCTAGTGGCTTGGACGACAGGGGATACTCCTACGAGCAGTACTTC. It specifies CASGLDDRGYSYEQYF. This rearrangement joins TRBV12-5 to TRBJ2-7; 8 bases are a match to TRBD1. This CDR3 comprises 16 residues. Germline CDR1 LGHNT, CDR2 FRNRAP.

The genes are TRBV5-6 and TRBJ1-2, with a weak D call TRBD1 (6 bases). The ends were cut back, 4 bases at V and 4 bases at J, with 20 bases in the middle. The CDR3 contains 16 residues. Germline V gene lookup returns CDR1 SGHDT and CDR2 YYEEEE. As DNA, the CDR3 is TGTGCCAGCAGCGCCGAGGACAGACGAGACGTCTATGGCTACACCTTC. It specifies CASSAEDRRDVYGYTF.

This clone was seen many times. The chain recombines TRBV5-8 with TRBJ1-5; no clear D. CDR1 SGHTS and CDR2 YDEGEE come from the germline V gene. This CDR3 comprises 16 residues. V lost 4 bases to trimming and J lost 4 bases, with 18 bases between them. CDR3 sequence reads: CASSPLPNRRNQPQHF. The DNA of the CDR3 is TGTGCCAGCAGCCCTTTACCCAATAGGAGGAATCAGCCCCAGCATTTT.

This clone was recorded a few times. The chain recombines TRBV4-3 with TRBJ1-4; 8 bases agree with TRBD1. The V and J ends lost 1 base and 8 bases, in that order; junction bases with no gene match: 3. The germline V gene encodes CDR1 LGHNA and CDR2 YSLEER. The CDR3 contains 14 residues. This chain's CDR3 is CASSQVQGGEKLFF. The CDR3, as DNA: TGCGCCAGCAGCCAAGTACAGGGGGGGGAAAAACTGTTTTTT.

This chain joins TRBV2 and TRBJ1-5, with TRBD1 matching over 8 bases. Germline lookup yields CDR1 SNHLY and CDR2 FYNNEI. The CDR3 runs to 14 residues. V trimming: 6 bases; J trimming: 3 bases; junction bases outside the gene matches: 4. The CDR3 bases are TGTGCCAGCAGGAGACAGGGGCCCAATCAGCCCCAGCATTTT. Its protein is CASRRQGPNQPQHF. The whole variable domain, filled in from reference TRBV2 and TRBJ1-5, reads EPEVTQTPSHQVTQMGQEVILRCVPISNHLYFYWYRQILGQKVEFLVSFYNNEISEKSEIFDDQFSVERPDGSNFTLKIRSTKLEDSAMYFCASRRQGPNQPQHFGDGTRLSIL.

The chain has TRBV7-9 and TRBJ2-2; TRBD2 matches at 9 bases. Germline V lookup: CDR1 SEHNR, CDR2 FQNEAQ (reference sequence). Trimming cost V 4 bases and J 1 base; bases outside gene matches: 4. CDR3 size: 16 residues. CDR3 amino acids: CASSSPLAGNTGELFF. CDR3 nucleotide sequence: TGTGCCAGCAGCTCGCCACTAGCGGGGAACACCGGGGAGCTGTTTTTT. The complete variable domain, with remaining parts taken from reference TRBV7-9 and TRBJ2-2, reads DTGVSQNPRHKITKRGQNVTFRCDPISEHNRLYWYRQTLGQGPEFLTYFQNEAQLEKSRLLSDRFSAERPKGSFSTLEIQRTEQGDSAMYLCASSSPLAGNTGELFFGEGSRLTVL.

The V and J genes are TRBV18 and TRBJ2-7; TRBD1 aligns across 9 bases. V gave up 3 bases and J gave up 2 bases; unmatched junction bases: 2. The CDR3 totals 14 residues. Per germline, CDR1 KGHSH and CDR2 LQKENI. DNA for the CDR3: TGTGCCAGCTCACCGGACAGGGGAGCCTACGAGCAGTACTTC. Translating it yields CASSPDRGAYEQYF.

CDR3 sequence reads: CAWSVRFGTEYGYTF. In DNA form, the CDR3 reads TGTGCCTGGAGTGTTAGATTCGGGACAGAGTATGGCTACACCTTC. This chain joins TRBV30 and TRBJ1-2; the match to TRBD1 covers 7 bases. Germline CDR1 and CDR2: GTSNPN and SVGIG (reference sequence). This CDR3 has 15 amino acids. The V segment lost 0 bases and the J segment 5 bases; nucleotides outside the gene matches: 9.

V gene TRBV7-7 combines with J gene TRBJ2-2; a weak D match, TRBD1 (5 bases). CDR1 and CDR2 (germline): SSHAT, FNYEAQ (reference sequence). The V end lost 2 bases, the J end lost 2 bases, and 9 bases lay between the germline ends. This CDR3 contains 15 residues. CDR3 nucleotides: TGTGCCAGCAGCTTAAGGCAGGGCAACACCGGGGAGCTGTTTTTT. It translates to CASSLRQGNTGELFF.

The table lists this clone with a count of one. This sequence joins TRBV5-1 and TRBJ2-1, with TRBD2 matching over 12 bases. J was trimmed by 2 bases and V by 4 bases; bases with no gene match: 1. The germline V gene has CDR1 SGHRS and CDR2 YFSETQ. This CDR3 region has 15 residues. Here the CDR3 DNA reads TGCGCCAGCAGCCCTAGCGGGAGGGCCTACAATGAGCAGTTCTTC. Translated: CASSPSGRAYNEQFF.

The CDR3 sequence is CASSLSYRDGYTF. The CDR3 coding sequence is TGTGCCAGCAGTTTATCGTACAGGGATGGCTACACCTTC. This chain links TRBV27 with TRBJ1-2; a weak D match, TRBD1 (6 bases). The germline V gene has CDR1 MNHEY and CDR2 SMNVEV (reference sequence). Trimming shortened V by 0 bases and J by 6 bases, and 8 bases separated the two germline ends. The length of the CDR3 is 13 residues.